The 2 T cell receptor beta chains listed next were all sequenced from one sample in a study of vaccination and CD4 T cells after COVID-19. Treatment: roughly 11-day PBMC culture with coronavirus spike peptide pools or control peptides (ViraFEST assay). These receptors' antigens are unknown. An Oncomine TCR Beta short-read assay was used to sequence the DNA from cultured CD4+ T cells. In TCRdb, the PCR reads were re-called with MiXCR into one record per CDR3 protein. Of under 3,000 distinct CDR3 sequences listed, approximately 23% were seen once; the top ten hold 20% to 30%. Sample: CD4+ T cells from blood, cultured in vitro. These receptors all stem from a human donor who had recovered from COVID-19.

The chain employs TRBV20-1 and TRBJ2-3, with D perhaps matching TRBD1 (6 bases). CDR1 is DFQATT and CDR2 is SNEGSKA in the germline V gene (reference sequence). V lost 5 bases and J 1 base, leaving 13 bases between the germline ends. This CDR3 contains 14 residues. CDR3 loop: CSAESRTGTDTQYF. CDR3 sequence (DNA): TGCAGTGCTGAATCGCGGACAGGCACAGATACGCAGTATTTT.

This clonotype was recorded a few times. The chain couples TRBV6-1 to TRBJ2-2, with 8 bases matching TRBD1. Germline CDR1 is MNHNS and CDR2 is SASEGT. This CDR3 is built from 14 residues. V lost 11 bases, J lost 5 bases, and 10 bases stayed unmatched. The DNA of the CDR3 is TGTGCCTCTCAACCAGGGGGCGGAACCGGGGAGCTGTTTTTT. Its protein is CASQPGGGTGELFF.